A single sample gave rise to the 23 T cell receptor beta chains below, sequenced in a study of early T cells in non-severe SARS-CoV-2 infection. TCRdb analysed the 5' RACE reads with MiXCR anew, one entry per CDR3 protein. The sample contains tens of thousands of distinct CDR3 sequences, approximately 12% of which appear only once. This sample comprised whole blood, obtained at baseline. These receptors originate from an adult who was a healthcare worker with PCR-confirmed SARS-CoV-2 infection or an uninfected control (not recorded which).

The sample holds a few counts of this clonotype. CDR3 amino acids: CASSQVKVLRTEAFF. CDR3 DNA sequence: TGCGCCAGCAGCCAAGTAAAGGTACTCCGCACTGAAGCTTTCTTT. The rearrangement joins TRBV4-3 to TRBJ1-1; no firm D call. This CDR3 has 15 residues. Between the trimmed V and J ends, which lost 1 base and 4 bases, there was a span of 13 bases. The V gene's germline CDR1 is LGHNA and CDR2 YSLEER.

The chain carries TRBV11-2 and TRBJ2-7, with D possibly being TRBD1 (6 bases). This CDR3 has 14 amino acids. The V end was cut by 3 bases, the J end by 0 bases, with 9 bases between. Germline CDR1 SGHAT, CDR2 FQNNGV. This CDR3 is CASSLDRLSYEQYF. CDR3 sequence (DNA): TGTGCCAGCAGCTTGGACAGACTCTCCTACGAGCAGTACTTC.

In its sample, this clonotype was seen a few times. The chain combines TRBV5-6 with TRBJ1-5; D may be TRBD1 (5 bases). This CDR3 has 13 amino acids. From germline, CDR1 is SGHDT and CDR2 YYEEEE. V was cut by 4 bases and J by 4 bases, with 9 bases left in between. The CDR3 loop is CASSRRGNQPQHF. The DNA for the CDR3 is TGTGCCAGCAGCCGACGGGGGAATCAGCCCCAGCATTTT.

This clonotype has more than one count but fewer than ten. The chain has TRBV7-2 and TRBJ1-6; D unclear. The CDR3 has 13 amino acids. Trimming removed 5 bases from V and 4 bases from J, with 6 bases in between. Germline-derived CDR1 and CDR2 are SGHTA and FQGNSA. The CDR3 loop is CASSPSYNSPLHF. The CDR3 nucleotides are TGTGCCAGCAGCCCCTCATATAATTCACCCCTCCACTTT.

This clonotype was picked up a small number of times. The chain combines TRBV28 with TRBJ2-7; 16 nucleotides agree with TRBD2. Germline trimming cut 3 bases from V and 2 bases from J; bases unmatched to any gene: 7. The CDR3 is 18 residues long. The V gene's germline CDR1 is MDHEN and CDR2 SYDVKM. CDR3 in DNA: TGTGCCAGCAGTTTCCAGGGACTAGCGGGGGGGCGCCCCTACGAGCAGTACTTC. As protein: CASSFQGLAGGRPYEQYF.

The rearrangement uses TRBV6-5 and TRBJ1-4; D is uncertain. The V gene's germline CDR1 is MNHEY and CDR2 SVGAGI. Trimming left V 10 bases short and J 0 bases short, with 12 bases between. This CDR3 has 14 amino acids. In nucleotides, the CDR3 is TGTGCCACTAAAGGGTTATCAACTAATGAAAAACTGTTTTTT. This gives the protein CATKGLSTNEKLFF.

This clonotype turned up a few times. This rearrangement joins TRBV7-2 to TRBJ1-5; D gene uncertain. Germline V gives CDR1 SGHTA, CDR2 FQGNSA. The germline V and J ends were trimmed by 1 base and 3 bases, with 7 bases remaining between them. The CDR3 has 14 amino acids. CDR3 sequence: CASSLDTPNQPQHF. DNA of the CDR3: TGTGCCAGCAGCTTAGATACACCCAATCAGCCCCAGCATTTT.

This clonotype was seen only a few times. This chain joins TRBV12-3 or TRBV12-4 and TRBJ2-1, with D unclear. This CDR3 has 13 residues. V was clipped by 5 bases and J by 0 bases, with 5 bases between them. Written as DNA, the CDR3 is TGTGCCAGCAGTCCAGCCTCCTACAATGAGCAGTTCTTC. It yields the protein CASSPASYNEQFF.

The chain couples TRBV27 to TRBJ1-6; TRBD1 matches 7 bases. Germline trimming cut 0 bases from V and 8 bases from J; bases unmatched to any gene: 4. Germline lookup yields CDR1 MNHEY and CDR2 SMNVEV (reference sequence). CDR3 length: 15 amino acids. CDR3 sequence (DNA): TGTGCCAGCAGTTTATCTCGGGACAGCTATTCACCCCTCCACTTT. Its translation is CASSLSRDSYSPLHF.

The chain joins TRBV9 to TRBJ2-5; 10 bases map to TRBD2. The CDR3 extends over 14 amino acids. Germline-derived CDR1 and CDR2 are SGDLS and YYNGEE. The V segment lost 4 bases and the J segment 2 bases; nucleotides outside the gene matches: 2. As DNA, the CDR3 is TGTGCCAGCAGCCTAGCGGGAGCTCAAGAGACCCAGTACTTC. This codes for CASSLAGAQETQYF.

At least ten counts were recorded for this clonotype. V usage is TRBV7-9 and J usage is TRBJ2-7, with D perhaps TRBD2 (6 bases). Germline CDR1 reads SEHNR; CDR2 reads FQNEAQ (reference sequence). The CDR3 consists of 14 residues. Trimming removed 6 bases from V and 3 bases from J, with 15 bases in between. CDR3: CASSRPGDGYEQYF. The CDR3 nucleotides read TGTGCCAGCAGTCGACCGGGGGACGGCTACGAGCAGTACTTC. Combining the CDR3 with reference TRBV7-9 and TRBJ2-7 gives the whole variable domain DTGVSQNPRHKITKRGQNVTFRCDPISEHNRLYWYRQTLGQGPEFLTYFQNEAQLEKSRLLSDRFSAERPKGSFSTLEIQRTEQGDSAMYLCASSRPGDGYEQYFGPGTRLTVT.

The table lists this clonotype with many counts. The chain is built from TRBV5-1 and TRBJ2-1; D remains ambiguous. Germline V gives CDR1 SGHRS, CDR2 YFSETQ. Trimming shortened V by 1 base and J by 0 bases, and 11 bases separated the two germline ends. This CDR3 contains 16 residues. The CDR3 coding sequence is TGCGCCAGCAGCTTGAGGGCGGACCTCTCCTACAATGAGCAGTTCTTC. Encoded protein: CASSLRADLSYNEQFF.

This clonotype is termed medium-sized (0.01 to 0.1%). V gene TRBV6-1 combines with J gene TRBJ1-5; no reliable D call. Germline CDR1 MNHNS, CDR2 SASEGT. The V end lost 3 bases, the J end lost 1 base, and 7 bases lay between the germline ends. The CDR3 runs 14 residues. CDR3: CASSDPTSNQPQHF. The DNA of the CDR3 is TGTGCCAGCAGTGACCCCACCAGCAATCAGCCCCAGCATTTT.

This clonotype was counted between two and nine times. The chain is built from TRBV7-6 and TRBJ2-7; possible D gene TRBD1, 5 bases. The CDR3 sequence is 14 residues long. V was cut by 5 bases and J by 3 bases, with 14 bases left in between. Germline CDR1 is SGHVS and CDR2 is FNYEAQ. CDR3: CASSPVQGRYEQYF. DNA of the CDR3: TGTGCCAGCAGCCCCGTTCAGGGTCGCTACGAGCAGTACTTC.

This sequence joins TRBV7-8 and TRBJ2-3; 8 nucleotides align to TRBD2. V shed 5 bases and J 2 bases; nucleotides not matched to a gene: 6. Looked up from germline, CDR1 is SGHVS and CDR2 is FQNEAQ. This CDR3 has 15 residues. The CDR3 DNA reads TGTGCCAGCAGCCGTTTAGCGGGGCCCACAGATACGCAGTATTTT. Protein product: CASSRLAGPTDTQYF.

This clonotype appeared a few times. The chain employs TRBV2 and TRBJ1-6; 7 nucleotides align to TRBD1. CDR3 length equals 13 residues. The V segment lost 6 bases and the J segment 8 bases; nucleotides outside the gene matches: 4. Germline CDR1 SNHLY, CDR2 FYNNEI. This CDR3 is CASSVDRDSPLHF. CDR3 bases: TGTGCCAGCAGCGTCGACAGGGATTCACCCCTCCACTTT.

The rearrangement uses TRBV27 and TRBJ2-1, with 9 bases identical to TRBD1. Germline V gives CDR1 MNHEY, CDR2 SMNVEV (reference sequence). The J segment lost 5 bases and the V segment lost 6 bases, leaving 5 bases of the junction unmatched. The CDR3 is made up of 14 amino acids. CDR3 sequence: CASRGQGSNNEQFF. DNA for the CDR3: TGTGCCAGCAGAGGACAGGGGTCAAACAATGAGCAGTTCTTC.

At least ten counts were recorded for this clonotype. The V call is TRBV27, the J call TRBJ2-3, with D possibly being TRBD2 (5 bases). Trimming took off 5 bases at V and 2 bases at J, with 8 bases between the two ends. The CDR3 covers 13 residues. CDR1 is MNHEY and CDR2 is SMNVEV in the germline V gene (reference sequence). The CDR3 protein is CASSTGSTDTQYF. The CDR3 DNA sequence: TGTGCCAGCAGTACGGGATCCACAGATACGCAGTATTTT.

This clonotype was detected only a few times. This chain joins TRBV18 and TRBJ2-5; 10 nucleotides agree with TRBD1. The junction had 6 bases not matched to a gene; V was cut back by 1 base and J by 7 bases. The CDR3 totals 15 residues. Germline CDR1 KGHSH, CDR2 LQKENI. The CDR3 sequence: CASSPLDRGRGTQYF. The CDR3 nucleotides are TGTGCCAGCTCACCACTCGACAGGGGGCGTGGGACCCAGTACTTC. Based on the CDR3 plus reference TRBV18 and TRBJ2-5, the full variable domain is NAGVMQNPRHLVRRRGQEARLRCSPMKGHSHVYWYRQLPEEGLKFMVYLQKENIIDESGMPKERFSAEFPKEGPSILRIQQVVRGDSAAYFCASSPLDRGRGTQYFGPGTRLLVL.

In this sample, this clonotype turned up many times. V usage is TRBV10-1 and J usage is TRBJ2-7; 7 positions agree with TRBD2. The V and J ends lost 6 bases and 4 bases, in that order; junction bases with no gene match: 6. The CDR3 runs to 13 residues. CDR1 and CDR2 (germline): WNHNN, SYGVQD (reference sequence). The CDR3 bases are TGCGCCAGCAGGGAGCGGGGAGGGTACGAGCAGTACTTC. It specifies CASRERGGYEQYF.

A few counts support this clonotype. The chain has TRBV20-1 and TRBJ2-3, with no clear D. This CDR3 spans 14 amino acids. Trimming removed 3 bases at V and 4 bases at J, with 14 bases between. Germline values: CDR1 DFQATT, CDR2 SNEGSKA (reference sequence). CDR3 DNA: TGCAGTGCTAGCTGGGTGGGCCTTTCAGATACGCAGTATTTT. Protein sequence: CSASWVGLSDTQYF.

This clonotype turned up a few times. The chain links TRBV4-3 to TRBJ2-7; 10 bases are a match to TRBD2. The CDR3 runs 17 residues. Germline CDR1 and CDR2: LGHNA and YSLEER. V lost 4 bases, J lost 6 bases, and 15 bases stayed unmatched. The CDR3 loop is CASSPRAAGGSSTEQYF. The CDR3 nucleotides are TGCGCCAGCAGCCCACGTGCAGCGGGAGGGTCCTCGACCGAGCAGTACTTC.

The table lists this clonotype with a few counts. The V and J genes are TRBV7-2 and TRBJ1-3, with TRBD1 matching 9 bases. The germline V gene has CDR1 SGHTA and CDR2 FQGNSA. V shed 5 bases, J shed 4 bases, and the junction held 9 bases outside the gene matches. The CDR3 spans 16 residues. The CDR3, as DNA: TGTGCCAGCAGCCCCCAGAGGACAGGGGCAGGAAACACCATATATTTT. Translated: CASSPQRTGAGNTIYF.